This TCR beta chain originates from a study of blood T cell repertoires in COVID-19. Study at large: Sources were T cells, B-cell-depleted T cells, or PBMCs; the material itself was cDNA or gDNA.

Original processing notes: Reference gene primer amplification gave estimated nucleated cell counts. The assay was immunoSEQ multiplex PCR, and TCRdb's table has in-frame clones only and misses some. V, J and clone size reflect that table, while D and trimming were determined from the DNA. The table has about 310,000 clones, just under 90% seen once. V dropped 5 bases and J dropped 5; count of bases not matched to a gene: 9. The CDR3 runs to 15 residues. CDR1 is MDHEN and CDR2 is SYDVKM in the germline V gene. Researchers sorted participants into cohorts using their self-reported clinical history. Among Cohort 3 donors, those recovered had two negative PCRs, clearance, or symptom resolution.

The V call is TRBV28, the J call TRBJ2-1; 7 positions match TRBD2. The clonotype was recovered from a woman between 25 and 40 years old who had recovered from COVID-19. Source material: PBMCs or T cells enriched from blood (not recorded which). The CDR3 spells CASSAPGLRNNEQFF. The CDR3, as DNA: TGTGCCAGCAGTGCTCCGGGACTACGAAACAATGAGCAGTTCTTC.